This entry describes one TCR beta chain. Antigen: not known. The CDR3 is 15 amino acids. V was shortened by 2 bases and J by 0 bases, with 10 bases between the two germline ends. Germline CDR1 reads MNHEY; CDR2 reads SVGAGI. With a J-beta primer mix and a sample-barcoded 5' primer, a second PCR ran roughly 6 to 12 cycles. Each sample provided no less than 2.5 million CDR3-containing paired-end reads. TCRdb fed the 5' RACE reads into MiXCR, producing one record per CDR3 protein. The sample yields roughly 2 million distinct CDR3 sequences, roughly 50% seen once. This specimen comes from a study of blood T cells in healthy people across ages. Findings and caveats of the study: Across the age range, TCR beta diversity per million T cells fell in a roughly linear way. The study regarded diversity estimates from one million T cells as underestimates. It was found that TCR beta diversity correlated strongly with the percentage of naive T cells.

The clonotype was recovered from a woman between 40 and 55 years old in good health. Sequencing was done on a sample of blood. The V gene is TRBV6-5, the J gene TRBJ1-1; D is ambiguous. CDR3 sequence (DNA): TGTGCCAGCAGTTACGCGGTTGGGGTGAACACTGAAGCTTTCTTT. As protein: CASSYAVGVNTEAFF.